This entry is about one T cell receptor beta chain. The entry originates in a study of shared clonotypes between healthy human individuals. Whole-study context: Every donor yielded three CD4 naive, three CD4 memory, two CD8 naive and one CD8 memory plate.

This CDR3 spans 14 amino acids. CDR1 and CDR2 from the germline V gene are SGHRS and YFSETQ. Sequencing was performed with immunoSEQ multiplex PCR; in TCRdb, only in-frame clones are kept and a portion is missing. The top ten hold roughly 0.06% of the sample, which has some 500,000 clones, almost 97% seen once. V and J are TRBV5-1 and TRBJ2-5; D gene ambiguous. With the DNA end fitting TRBJ2-7 better, the J assignment may be wrong. Sequencing used naive CD4+ T cells sorted from blood. As to subset: CD45RA+ positively selected. The receptor comes from a woman in her thirties in good health. CDR3 nucleotide sequence: TGCGCCAGCAGCTTGCTCCCCGATGCCTACGAGCAGTACTTC. Its protein product is CASSLLPDAYEQYF.